The clone carrying this TCR beta chain was found a few times. What it binds is unknown. The sample belongs to a study of CD8 T cells in ankylosing spondylitis. Overall study findings and caveats: Some motif variants had been reported before (in reactive arthritis synovial fluid and blood). Among TCR beta sequences, a motif of several highly homologous variants appeared characteristic of ankylosing spondylitis blood.

CDR3 length: 15 amino acids. Trimming shortened V by 5 bases and J by 1 base, and 13 bases separated the two germline ends. The germline V gene encodes CDR1 SGHAT and CDR2 FQDESV (reference sequence). A quantitative 5'-RACE method, one with molecular barcodes, was used to make TCR beta libraries. TCRdb recomputed calls from the 5' RACE reads with MiXCR, one row per CDR3 protein. The table lists roughly 370,000 distinct CDR3 sequences, approximately 20% of them singletons. V gene TRBV11-1 combines with J gene TRBJ2-3; unclear D gene. The sample was blood, either unsorted or a sorted T cell fraction (not recorded which). The sequence was obtained from a male donor with ankylosing spondylitis. CDR3 bases: TGTGCCAGCAGCCCCCAAGGGTTGGGCACAGATACGCAGTATTTT. It codes for CASSPQGLGTDTQYF.